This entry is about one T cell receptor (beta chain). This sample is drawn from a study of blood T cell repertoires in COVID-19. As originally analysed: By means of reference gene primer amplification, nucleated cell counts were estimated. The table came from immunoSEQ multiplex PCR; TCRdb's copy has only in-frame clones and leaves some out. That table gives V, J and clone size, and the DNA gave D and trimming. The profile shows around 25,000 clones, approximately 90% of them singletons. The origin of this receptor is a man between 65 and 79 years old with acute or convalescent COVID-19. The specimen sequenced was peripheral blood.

CDR3 nucleotides: TGTGCCAGCAGCTTGGGTCGGAGCTCCGAGCAGTTCTTC. Translated: CASSLGRSSEQFF. The V and J genes are TRBV5-6 and TRBJ2-1; D is unresolved. Looked up from germline, CDR1 is SGHDT and CDR2 is YYEEEE. The CDR3 is 13 residues long. With 0 bases removed from V and 10 bases from J, the gap between germline ends came to 11 bases.